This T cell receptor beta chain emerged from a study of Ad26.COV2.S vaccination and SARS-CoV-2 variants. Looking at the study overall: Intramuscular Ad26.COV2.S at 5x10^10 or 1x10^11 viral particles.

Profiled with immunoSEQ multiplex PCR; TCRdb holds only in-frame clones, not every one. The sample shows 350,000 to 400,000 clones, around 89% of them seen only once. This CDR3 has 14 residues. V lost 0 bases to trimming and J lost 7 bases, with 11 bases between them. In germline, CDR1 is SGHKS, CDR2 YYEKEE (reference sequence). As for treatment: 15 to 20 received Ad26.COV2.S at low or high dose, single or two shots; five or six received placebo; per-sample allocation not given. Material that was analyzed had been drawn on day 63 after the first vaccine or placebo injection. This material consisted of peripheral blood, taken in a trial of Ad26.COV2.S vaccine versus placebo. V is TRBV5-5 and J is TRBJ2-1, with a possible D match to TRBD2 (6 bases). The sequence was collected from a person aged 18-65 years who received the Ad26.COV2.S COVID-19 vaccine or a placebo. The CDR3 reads CASSLEGGRNEQFF. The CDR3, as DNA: TGTGCCAGCAGCTTGGAGGGAGGTAGGAATGAGCAGTTCTTC.